Following are 8 T cell receptor beta chains from one sample sequenced in a study of T cells after somatic rescue of genetic block. Repertoires were generated with immunoSEQ multiplex PCR, while TCRdb's copy carries only in-frame clones and drops some. This table has about 68,000 clones, just under 95% appearing once. The source material was peripheral blood mononuclear cells (PBMCs). These receptors all come from a man in his forties.

The CDR3 region has the DNA TGTGCCAGCAGCCAAGTGTTGACAACAGGGCAGTACTTC. Its translation: CASSQVLTTGQYF. J is TRBJ2-7 and V is TRBV4-2, with a weak D call TRBD1 (5 bases). The CDR3 has 13 amino acids. Per germline, CDR1 LGHNA and CDR2 YNFKEQ. V shed 1 base and J shed 9 bases, with 13 bases lying between them.

This chain uses TRBV28 with TRBJ2-5, with unresolved D. Per the germline V gene, CDR1 is MDHEN and CDR2 is SYDVKM. V was clipped by 3 bases and J by 5 bases, with 10 bases between them. The CDR3 sequence is 13 residues long. The CDR3 DNA reads as TGTGCCAGCAGTTTTGGTGTGAGGGAGACCCAGTACTTC. Residues: CASSFGVRETQYF.

The chain joins TRBV15 to TRBJ1-2, with D uncertain. The CDR3 has 13 amino acids. Trimming took 0 bases from V and 6 from J, leaving 8 bases between them. CDR1 is LNHNV and CDR2 is YYDKDF in the germline V gene (reference sequence). The CDR3 loop is CATSRDVRNGYTF. The CDR3 DNA reads as TGTGCCACCAGCAGAGATGTCAGGAATGGCTACACCTTC.

V usage is TRBV2 and J usage is TRBJ1-1; 7 bases are shared with TRBD1. The CDR3 sequence is 14 residues long. Germline V gene lookup returns CDR1 SNHLY and CDR2 FYNNEI. The V gene end was trimmed by 6 bases and the J gene end by 4 bases; junction bases not matched to a gene: 8. The CDR3 spells CASSIDRASTEAFF. The CDR3 DNA is TGTGCCAGCAGCATTGACAGGGCGAGCACTGAAGCTTTCTTT. The full variable domain, its missing parts supplied by reference TRBV2 and TRBJ1-1, is EPEVTQTPSHQVTQMGQEVILRCVPISNHLYFYWYRQILGQKVEFLVSFYNNEISEKSEIFDDQFSVERPDGSNFTLKIRSTKLEDSAMYFCASSIDRASTEAFFGQGTRLTVV.

The chain employs TRBV6-5 and TRBJ2-3; D remains unclear. The V end was cut by 3 bases, the J end by 3 bases, with 16 bases between. The CDR3 totals 16 residues. CDR1 is MNHEY and CDR2 is SVGAGI in the germline V gene. CDR3 nucleotides: TGTGCCAGCAGTTATAGCCGATCGACCCGGACAGATACGCAGTATTTT. This gives the protein CASSYSRSTRTDTQYF.

The chain couples TRBV19 to TRBJ1-1, with a tentative D call TRBD1 (5 bases). This CDR3 has 15 amino acids. Germline loops: CDR1 LNHDA, CDR2 SQIVND (reference sequence). Trimming stripped 3 bases from V and 0 bases from J, with 11 bases between. The CDR3 nucleotides are TGTGCCAGTAGTATCGGGGGGAGGATGAACACTGAAGCTTTCTTT. Translated, it gives CASSIGGRMNTEAFF.

About this clone itself: The junction differs from germline at one of its ends, possibly a read error. The rearrangement joins TRBV19 to TRBJ1-4, with D unclear. Germline V lookup: CDR1 LNHDA, CDR2 SQIVND (reference sequence). The CDR3 loop spans 14 amino acids. CDR3 protein: CASSLDGTNEKLFF. CDR3 nucleotides: TGTGCCAGTAGTCTAGATGGAACTAATGAAAAACTGTTTTTT.

Here the CDR3 reads CASSFNSETQYF. The CDR3 DNA reads TGTGCCAGCAGCTTCAACTCTGAGACCCAGTACTTC. The chain is built from TRBV7-8 and TRBJ2-5; D unclear. Between the trimmed V and J ends, which lost 3 bases and 5 bases, there was a span of 7 bases. Germline V gene lookup returns CDR1 SGHVS and CDR2 FQNEAQ. The CDR3 is 12 residues long.